The clone carrying this T cell receptor beta chain was found once. Its matching antigen is unknown. These data are taken from a study of Tregs in tolerant kidney transplant recipients. CD4+CD25+CD127- Tregs, CD4+CD25- non-Tregs, CD4 and CD8 cells were sorted. Overall study findings and caveats: Activated donor B cell expansion appeared to reveal the most relevant donor-specific TCRbeta repertoire.

Trimming cost V 3 bases and J 1 base; bases outside gene matches: 8. This CDR3 has 17 residues. Germline CDR1 reads LNHDA; CDR2 reads SQIVND (reference sequence). Generated by immunoSEQ multiplex PCR, the TCRdb table keeps only in-frame clones and is missing some. Of about 110,000 clones in the sample, around 90% were seen once. V is TRBV19 and J is TRBJ2-1; TRBD1 matches 8 bases. Material: CD4+ T cells from blood, obtained before the transplant. This clonotype was obtained from a human donor who received a combined kidney and bone marrow transplant. CDR3 nucleotide sequence: TGTGCCAGTAGTATTACCCCGGGACAGGTTTCCTACAATGAGCAGTTCTTC. It is translated as CASSITPGQVSYNEQFF.